This T cell receptor (beta chain) originates from a study of T cells in Graves' hyperthyroidism and ophthalmopathy. Overall study: Before treatment of any kind, peripheral blood was taken at initial diagnosis.

TCR beta CDR3 sequences were amplified from RNA transcripts. A set of HTBI primers served as the primers for a first-round RT-PCR of the TCR CDR3. Via MiXCR, TCRdb re-called the multiplex PCR reads, giving one row per CDR3 protein. The sample contains 490,000 or so distinct CDR3 sequences, about 15% of which appear only once. Germline CDR1 and CDR2: DFQATT and SNEGSKA (reference sequence). J gave up 5 bases and V 5 bases, and 5 bases lay outside the gene matches. This CDR3 spans 14 amino acids. This clonotype turned up a few times. The origin of this receptor is a woman aged 25 to 39 with Graves' ophthalmopathy. This chain uses TRBV20-1 with TRBJ2-5, with 13 bases that match TRBD2. Specimen: blood. CDR3 protein: CSAWTSGSEETQYF. The CDR3 nucleotides read TGCAGTGCTTGGACTAGCGGGAGTGAGGAGACCCAGTACTTC.